Listed below are T cell receptor beta chains from one sample, sequenced in a study of T cell responses to AZD1222 COVID-19 vaccine. TCRdb keeps only in-frame clones here, not all; method: immunoSEQ multiplex PCR. The table has 90,000 to 150,000 clones, approximately 90% seen once. Sequencing used peripheral blood, obtained on day 0 of AZD1222 vaccination. Receptor source: an adult in good health. Each CDR3 is given with its conserved first and last residue. A D gene is named only where the DNA matches it firmly. The size entry is marked missing in some rows and otherwise reads once, few, many or a size class.

v_gene	d_gene	abundance	j_gene	CDR3nt	CDR3aa
TRBV19	NA	NA	TRBJ1-4	TGTGCCAGTAGTATCCTGGGGGAAAAACTGTTTTTT	CASSILGEKLFF
TRBV5-6	TRBD1	NA	TRBJ1-3	TGTGCCAGCAGCTCGGGACAGGGGACATTCTCTGGAAACACCATATATTTT	CASSSGQGTFSGNTIYF
TRBV5-1	NA	NA	TRBJ2-1	TGCGCCAGCGGGGCCCCTTACGGTAATGAGCAGTTCTTC	CASGAPYGNEQFF
TRBV6-5	TRBD1	NA	TRBJ1-2	TGTGCCAGCAGTAAGACAGGGCCGGGAGGCTACACCTTC	CASSKTGPGGYTF
TRBV6-5	NA	NA	TRBJ2-7	TGTGCCAGCAGGAACCGGACAGTCTCCTACGAGCAGTACTTC	CASRNRTVSYEQYF
TRBV11-2	NA	NA	TRBJ1-3	TGTGCCAGCAGCCCCCCGGGGGTGGGAAACACCATATATTTT	CASSPPGVGNTIYF
TRBV30	TRBD1	NA	TRBJ1-5	TGTGCCTGGAGAGGGACAGGGGGACAGCCCCAGCATTTT	CAWRGTGGQPQHF
TRBV28	NA	NA	TRBJ2-1	TGTGCCAGCTACGGGGGAGTCCACAATGAGCAGTTCTTC	CASYGGVHNEQFF
TRBV6-1	NA	NA	TRBJ1-1	TGTGCCAGCAGTGATCAAGCGGGGCTCAACACTGAAGCTTTCTTT	CASSDQAGLNTEAFF
TRBV23-1	NA	NA	TRBJ1-1	TGCGCCAGTATAGCGGGAGCTTTCTTT	CASIAGAFF
TRBV28	NA	NA	TRBJ1-1	TGTGCCAGCATGCGGAGTTTGAACACTGAAGCTTTCTTT	CASMRSLNTEAFF
TRBV30	NA	few	TRBJ2-2	TGTGCCTGGAGTTGGGACACCGGGGAGCTGTTTTTT	CAWSWDTGELFF
TRBV7-9	NA	NA	TRBJ1-2	TGTGCCAGCAGCCTCAGGGATAACTATGGCTACACCTTC	CASSLRDNYGYTF
TRBV27	TRBD1	NA	TRBJ2-7	TGTGCCAGCACCCTCCTGGGACAGGGCTCCTACGAGCAGTACTTC	CASTLLGQGSYEQYF